This T cell receptor (beta chain) was captured by sequencing in a study of post-analysis software for immune sequencing data (dated by TCRdb to 2015 to 2017). Turning to the overall study: Recorded disease courses included relapsing-remitting, secondary progressive and progressive-relapsing multiple sclerosis, with some patients lacking subtype annotation. Patient repertoires were compared against ten to twelve previously published healthy control repertoires from donors aged roughly 6 to 26 years. A subset of samples was prepared in parallel using single-end sample barcoding, then pooled and co-amplified after Illumina adapter ligation.

General findings and caveats noted by the study authors: When samples were clustered directly using the F measure, samples prepared in the same batch co-clustered strongly, which prompted a batch-effect correction. Patients showed significantly higher frequencies than controls for about 5 TRBV segments, among them TRBV5-6, TRBV5-1 and TRBV20-1. The control group was slightly older than the multiple sclerosis patient group. Compared with controls, multiple sclerosis patients had significantly lower normalized Chao1 diversity, a finding suggesting substantial peripheral T-cell clonal expansion.

This clonotype was counted a single time. Its target antigen remains unknown. A read error may account for a junction end that differs from germline. The meaning of the sample's time point label: second blood draw from one MS patient after hematopoietic stem cell transplantation. To demonstrate the VDJtools post-analysis software, TCR beta repertoires were profiled from the peripheral blood of about 13 young patients with multiple sclerosis. Multiple sclerosis patients were children and adolescents aged roughly 6 to 16 years. Libraries were made using PCR. Sequencing used an Illumina HiSeq 2500. To reduce PCR and sequencing biases, unique molecular identifiers were incorporated into the TCR beta cDNA libraries. Every 1 to 10 million input T cells yielded 500,000 or so cDNA molecules, meaning each molecule approximated one T cell. The patient libraries were prepared and sequenced with the same protocol used for the earlier healthy control dataset. Samples belonging to the same batch were prepared together, multiplexed and sequenced on a shared HiSeq lane. Under the source paper's analysis protocol: MIGEC handled the raw barcoded reads, throwing out single-read molecular identifier groups before consensus assembly and CDR3 extraction. Clonotype tables were post-analysed with VDJtools, normalizing diversity by down-sampling all datasets to the smallest sample size. To correct batch-related cross-sample contamination, repertoire overlap clustering matched CDR3 amino acid sequences but not nucleotide sequences. TCRdb itself trimmed the public reads at Q25 with fastp, ran MiXCR and retained productive beta chains. Each record represents a unique CDR3 protein, reported with the most common genes and DNA among its rows. The V and J calls reflect TCRdb's pipeline rather than the authors' work. The sample data list under 200,000 distinct CDR3 sequences, and 36% of these were observed just once. The ten most abundant clones make up approximately 30% of the sample.

The germline V gene provides CDR1 MGHDK and CDR2 SYGVNS. Inclusive of the bounding cysteine and phenylalanine, the CDR3 is 18 residues long. The only DNA kept is the CDR3, 54 bases in frame from the first base. The V and J segments used are TRBV25-1 and TRBJ2-1; 10 bases in the junction line up with TRBD2. The material sequenced was blood, taken after autologous hematopoietic stem cell transplantation. The sequence came from a girl between 10 and 17 years old with multiple sclerosis. Donor details come from another sample of the same person, matched by shared clones. The bases are TGTGCCAGCAGTGTAGGACTAGCGGAAAACGAGTCCTACAATGGGCAGTTCTTC. This sequence encodes CASSVGLAENESYNGQFF.